This TCR beta chain was retrieved from a study of response to subunit inactivated influenza vaccine. MiXCR, applied by TCRdb to the RT-PCR reads, yields one record per CDR3 protein. The sample includes roughly 190,000 distinct CDR3 sequences, 10% to 15% seen only once; the top ten take about 29%. The CDR3 is 16 amino acids. Germline lookup yields CDR1 SGDLS and CDR2 YYNGEE. Trimming cost V 0 bases and J 2 bases, with 13 bases left between them. These data were likewise used in another study, on T cells expressing NK-cell markers. That investigation notes: UMI-tagged 5'RACE template switching yielded the TCR beta cDNA. Of the CD8+ T cells in six or seven donors, roughly 1.0-7.5% belonged to dominant NKG2C+ clonotypes.

The genes are TRBV9 and TRBJ2-3; D might be TRBD2 (5 bases). The clonotype originates from a man aged 45-60 years who received an inactivated influenza vaccine. The sample in question was CD8+ T cells sorted from PBMCs, obtained less than 13 days after vaccination. CDR3 region: CASSVAGLIPTDTQYF. The CDR3 region has the DNA TGTGCCAGCAGCGTAGCAGGACTCATACCCACAGATACGCAGTATTTT. Full variable domain (outside the CDR3, taken from reference TRBV9 and TRBJ2-3): DSGVTQTPKHLITATGQRVTLRCSPRSGDLSVYWYQQSLDQGLQFLIQYYNGEERAKGNILERFSAQQFPDLHSELNLSSLELGDSALYFCASSVAGLIPTDTQYFGPGTRLTVL.